The 25 T cell receptor beta chains below come from one sample, sequenced in a study of T cell responses to AZD1222 COVID-19 vaccine. Using immunoSEQ multiplex PCR, the repertoire was profiled, and TCRdb retains in-frame clones only, with some absent. This sample yields some 190,000 clones, of which 80% to 90% are seen a single time; about 6.9% belongs to the top ten. Sequenced material: peripheral blood, taken on day 0 of AZD1222 vaccination. The source is an adult in good health.

CDR3 amino acids: CASTRQGMNTEAFF. CDR3 sequence (DNA): TGTGCCAGCACCCGACAGGGAATGAACACTGAAGCTTTCTTT. The chain joins TRBV9 to TRBJ1-1; 7 positions agree with TRBD1. Per germline, CDR1 SGDLS and CDR2 YYNGEE. The CDR3 is made up of 14 amino acids. With V trimmed by 6 bases and J by 0 bases, 5 bases remained unmatched. Using reference TRBV9 and TRBJ1-1 for the parts outside the CDR3, the full variable domain is DSGVTQTPKHLITATGQRVTLRCSPRSGDLSVYWYQQSLDQGLQFLIQYYNGEERAKGNILERFSAQQFPDLHSELNLSSLELGDSALYFCASTRQGMNTEAFFGQGTRLTVV.

This chain links TRBV6-4 with TRBJ2-2, with D perhaps being TRBD1 or TRBD2 (5 bases each). Germline assignment: CDR1 MRHNA and CDR2 SNTAGT. With 3 bases removed from V and 0 bases from J, the gap between germline ends came to 8 bases. CDR3 length equals 15 residues. The CDR3 region has the DNA TGTGCCAGCAGTGATGGGGACCCGAACACCGGGGAGCTGTTTTTT. This codes for CASSDGDPNTGELFF.

The count of this clone is one. V is TRBV18 and J is TRBJ2-3; D might be TRBD1 (6 bases). Germline values: CDR1 KGHSH, CDR2 LQKENI. Trimming removed 4 bases at V and 0 bases at J, with 8 bases between. The CDR3 length is 14 residues. CDR3 region: CASSRGQSTDTQYF. The DNA of the CDR3 is TGTGCCAGCTCACGGGGGCAAAGCACAGATACGCAGTATTTT.

The chain uses TRBV4-3 and TRBJ2-7; 9 positions match TRBD1. Trimming at V came to 0 bases and at J to 7 bases, leaving 16 bases not matched to a gene. This CDR3 spans 18 amino acids. CDR1 is LGHNA and CDR2 is YSLEER in the germline V gene. CDR3 nucleotides: TGCGCCAGCAGCCAAGAGCCCCCCGGGACAGGGTGGGTGAGGGAGCAGTACTTC. Encoded protein: CASSQEPPGTGWVREQYF.

The V and J genes are TRBV6-5 and TRBJ2-7; TRBD1 is a possible D gene (6 bases). The CDR3 covers 13 residues. Germline CDR1 is MNHEY and CDR2 is SVGAGI. Trimming left V 6 bases short and J 6 bases short, with 15 bases between. The CDR3 sequence: CASRLSRGGEQYV. The CDR3 DNA reads as TGTGCCAGCAGGTTGAGCAGGGGTGGCGAGCAGTACGTC.

The V call is TRBV3-1 (or the pseudogene TRBV3-2), the J call TRBJ1-1; TRBD1 matches at 9 bases. CDR3 length equals 16 residues. The trim removed 1 base at V and 5 bases at J, leaving 8 bases unmatched. CDR1 and CDR2 from the germline V gene are LGHDT and YNNKEL (reference sequence). The CDR3 DNA follows: TGTGCCAGCAGCCAAGTTCCCGGGACAGGGCGAACTGAAGCTTTCTTT. Translated, it gives CASSQVPGTGRTEAFF.

This clone occurred once. This rearrangement joins TRBV7-3 to TRBJ2-2; D may correspond to TRBD1 or TRBD2 (7 bases each). The CDR3 is 15 residues long. Germline values: CDR1 SGHTA, CDR2 FQGTGA. V lost 5 bases and J lost 6, with 16 bases in between. For the CDR3, the DNA is TGTGCCAGCAGCCCTCAGGGGGGGATCGCCGGGGAGCTGTTTTTT. This encodes CASSPQGGIAGELFF.

The chain combines TRBV5-1 with TRBJ1-3, with D possibly being TRBD1 (5 bases). The germline V gene encodes CDR1 SGHRS and CDR2 YFSETQ. CDR3 length equals 13 residues. V dropped 7 bases and J dropped 4 bases, with 12 bases sitting between them. The CDR3 coding sequence is TGCGCCAGCCACGGGGGGTCCGGAAACACCATATATTTT. This encodes CASHGGSGNTIYF.

The chain recombines TRBV19 with TRBJ2-3; 16 positions agree with TRBD2. From germline, CDR1 is LNHDA and CDR2 SQIVND (reference sequence). J was trimmed by 2 bases and V by 6 bases; bases with no gene match: 11. The CDR3 totals 19 residues. CDR3 in DNA: TGTGCCAGTAGCAAGGGACTAGCGGGAGGGGAGATCTACACAGATACGCAGTATTTT. Translated, it gives CASSKGLAGGEIYTDTQYF. Variable domain in full (rest from reference TRBV19 and TRBJ2-3): DGGITQSPKYLFRKEGQNVTLSCEQNLNHDAMYWYRQDPGQGLRLIYYSQIVNDFQKGDIAEGYSVSREKKESFPLTVTSAQKNPTAFYLCASSKGLAGGEIYTDTQYFGPGTRLTVL.

This chain uses TRBV12-3 or TRBV12-4 with TRBJ2-7; D gene uncertain. V was pared by 3 bases and J by 2 bases, with 8 bases between. The CDR3 length is 13 residues. The CDR3: CASSLRRAYEQYF. The CDR3 DNA follows: TGTGCCAGCAGTTTGCGTCGAGCCTACGAGCAGTACTTC.

The rearrangement joins TRBV3-1 (or the pseudogene TRBV3-2) to TRBJ2-1, with D unclear. The germline gives CDR1 LGHDT, CDR2 YNNKEL (reference sequence). V shed 3 bases and J shed 6 bases, with 6 bases lying between them. This CDR3 spans 12 amino acids. This CDR3 is CASSHLGNEQFF. CDR3 in DNA: TGTGCCAGCAGCCACTTAGGCAATGAGCAGTTCTTC.

The V gene is TRBV4-1, the J gene TRBJ1-6; D is undetermined. Germline V lookup: CDR1 MGHRA, CDR2 YSYEKL. The CDR3 extends over 13 amino acids. Trimming pared 1 base from V and 9 bases from J, leaving 7 bases between. CDR3 sequence: CASSQVPFSPLHF. The CDR3, as DNA: TGCGCCAGCAGCCAAGTCCCCTTTTCACCCCTCCACTTT.

J is TRBJ1-1 and V is TRBV13; D may be TRBD1 (6 bases). Deletions cut 1 base from V and 3 bases from J, with 12 bases between. CDR3 length: 15 residues. Germline-derived CDR1 and CDR2 are PRHDT and FYEKMQ (reference sequence). The CDR3: CASSLVGEGDTEAFF. As DNA, the CDR3 is TGTGCCAGCAGCTTAGTCGGGGAGGGGGACACTGAAGCTTTCTTT.

The rearrangement uses TRBV6-5 and TRBJ1-1; D may be TRBD1 (6 bases). Trimming shortened V by 0 bases and J by 1 base, and 9 bases separated the two germline ends. Germline CDR1 reads MNHEY; CDR2 reads SVGAGI. This CDR3 has 15 residues. The CDR3 sequence is CASSYSRGENTEAFF. CDR3 sequence (DNA): TGTGCCAGCAGTTACTCGAGGGGGGAGAACACTGAAGCTTTCTTT.

The CDR3 bases are TGCGCCAGCAGCCAAGATGGGACAGGGGTTAACTATGGCTACACCTTC. Protein product: CASSQDGTGVNYGYTF. V gene TRBV4-3 combines with J gene TRBJ1-2; 10 bases fit TRBD1. Trimming at V came to 0 bases and at J to 1 base, leaving 2 bases not matched to a gene. The V gene's germline CDR1 is LGHNA and CDR2 YSLEER. The CDR3 contains 16 residues.

V and J are TRBV6-5 and TRBJ1-2, with 7 bases matching TRBD1. Germline lookup yields CDR1 MNHEY and CDR2 SVGAGI. V trimming: 0 bases; J trimming: 4 bases; junction bases outside the gene matches: 5. The CDR3 totals 15 residues. As DNA, the CDR3 is TGTGCCAGCAGTTACTCGGAGGGGGCTTTCTATGGCTACACCTTC. The encoded protein is CASSYSEGAFYGYTF.

This rearrangement joins TRBV7-3 to TRBJ2-2, with 10 bases that match TRBD1. Germline V CDR1 and CDR2: SGHTA, FQGTGA. This CDR3 region has 16 residues. Trimming cost V 4 bases and J 4 bases; bases outside gene matches: 6. The CDR3 spells CASSSSRDRGTGELFF. The CDR3 DNA sequence: TGTGCCAGCAGCTCTTCCCGGGACAGGGGCACCGGGGAGCTGTTTTTT.

The chain recombines TRBV11-3 with TRBJ1-1; perhaps TRBD1 as D (5 bases). This CDR3 has 12 residues. Germline assignment: CDR1 SGHNT and CDR2 YENEEA. The V gene lost 2 bases and the J gene lost 7 bases, with 8 bases spanning the gap. The CDR3 region is CASSLRTGEAFF. CDR3 sequence (DNA): TGTGCCAGCAGCTTACGAACAGGTGAAGCTTTCTTT. The full variable domain, its missing parts supplied by reference TRBV11-3 and TRBJ1-1, is EAGVVQSPRYKIIEKKQPVAFWCNPISGHNTLYWYLQNLGQGPELLIRYENEEAVDDSQLPKDRFSAERLKGVDSTLKIQPAELGDSAVYLCASSLRTGEAFFGQGTRLTVV.

The J gene is TRBJ1-4, the V gene TRBV6-5, with a weak D call TRBD1 (6 bases). Germline CDR1 and CDR2: MNHEY and SVGAGI. The CDR3 spans 13 residues. Trimming removed 6 bases at V and 2 bases at J, with 7 bases between. The CDR3 DNA reads TGTGCCAGCAGGGACAGTACTAATGAAAAACTGTTTTTT. It codes for CASRDSTNEKLFF.

The gene calls are TRBV7-8 and TRBJ1-6; possible D gene TRBD1, 5 bases. Trimming stripped 2 bases from V and 8 bases from J, with 19 bases between. Germline V gene lookup returns CDR1 SGHVS and CDR2 FQNEAQ. CDR3 size: 17 residues. Here the CDR3 reads CASSLHLGREGDSPLHF. The DNA for the CDR3 is TGTGCCAGCAGCTTACATCTGGGGAGGGAAGGGGATTCACCCCTCCACTTT.

This chain uses TRBV7-2 with TRBJ1-1; the D gene is possibly TRBD1 (5 bases). Germline V gene lookup returns CDR1 SGHTA and CDR2 FQGNSA. The CDR3 runs to 15 residues. Trimming took 6 bases from V and 0 from J, leaving 14 bases between them. CDR3 DNA sequence: TGTGCCAGCAGACCAACCGGGACCGTGAACACTGAAGCTTTCTTT. Amino acid sequence: CASRPTGTVNTEAFF.

A few counts support this clone. The rearrangement joins TRBV7-9 to TRBJ2-3; D not certain. The CDR3 consists of 12 residues. In germline, CDR1 is SEHNR, CDR2 FQNEAQ (reference sequence). V lost 5 bases to trimming and J lost 6 bases, with 9 bases between them. CDR3 bases: TGTGCCAGCAGCCCAGTTGTGGATACGCAGTATTTT. Its translation: CASSPVVDTQYF.

This chain connects TRBV5-4 to TRBJ1-2; possible D gene TRBD1, 6 bases. CDR1 and CDR2 from the germline V gene are SGHNT and YYREEE (reference sequence). This CDR3 contains 13 residues. V was clipped by 2 bases and J by 3 bases, with 8 bases between them. CDR3 in DNA: TGTGCCAGCAGCTTCCCAGGGGACTATGGCTACACCTTC. Amino acid sequence: CASSFPGDYGYTF.

The chain couples TRBV18 to TRBJ1-6; no clear D gene. CDR3 size: 13 residues. The germline CDR1 and CDR2 sequences are KGHSH and LQKENI. The V gene lost 2 bases and the J gene lost 11 bases, with 10 bases spanning the gap. CDR3 in DNA: TGTGCCAGCTCACCAGGGAATCAGACACCCCTCCACTTT. Translated, it gives CASSPGNQTPLHF.

The V gene is TRBV13, the J gene TRBJ2-5; D call uncertain. Trimming took off 5 bases at V and 0 bases at J, with 4 bases between the two ends. This CDR3 comprises 12 residues. In germline, CDR1 is PRHDT, CDR2 FYEKMQ (reference sequence). CDR3 region: CASSVHQETQYF. The DNA for the CDR3 is TGTGCCAGCAGCGTCCACCAAGAGACCCAGTACTTC.